These T cell receptor beta chains were read from a single sample in a study of patients and donors after allogeneic stem cell transplantation. TCRdb called the RT-PCR reads again in MiXCR, with one record for every CDR3 protein. Among about 24,000 distinct CDR3 sequences listed, approximately 39% were seen once. Sequenced sample: blood, either unsorted or a sorted T cell fraction (not recorded which). The receptors come from a human donor who was either an allogeneic HSCT recipient or a stem cell or donor lymphocyte infusion donor (not recorded which). It is not recorded whose cells these are; they may come from a transplant donor. CDR3s include the opening cysteine and the closing phenylalanine or tryptophan. The D gene is left open where the match is weak. Clone size is shown for a subset of rows, as once, few, many or a class of expanded clone.

cdr3_nt cdr3_aa clone_size d_call j_call v_call
TGTGCCATCAGCCGAACAGGGGCTGGCACAGATACGCAGTATTTT CAISRTGAGTDTQYF - TRBD1 TRBJ2-3 TRBV10-3
TGTGCCAGCAGTACGGACACGTACTATGGCTACACCTTC CASSTDTYYGYTF - - TRBJ1-2 TRBV12-3/TRBV12-4
TGTGCCAGCAGTACCATAGGGACTAGCGGATATTACAATGAGCAGTTCTTC CASSTIGTSGYYNEQFF - TRBD2 TRBJ2-1 TRBV27
TGTGCCAGCATTTTAATCTTGAACACTGAAGCTTTCTTT CASILILNTEAFF few - TRBJ1-1 TRBV12-3/TRBV12-4
TGTGCCAGCAGCCAACTCACAGGTGTAGCCAAAAACATTCAGTACTTC CASSQLTGVAKNIQYF once - TRBJ2-4 TRBV5-4
TGTGCCAGCAGTGAACCGACTAGCGGGATTAGCACAGATACGCAGTATTTT CASSEPTSGISTDTQYF - TRBD2 TRBJ2-3 TRBV25-1
TGCAGTGCTGGGATTCCGGGACGGCTTGAAAAACTGTTTTTT CSAGIPGRLEKLFF few - TRBJ1-4 TRBV20-1
TGTGCCAGCAGTAGGGGGCAGGGAGCTTCACCCCTCCACTTT CASSRGQGASPLHF - TRBD1 TRBJ1-6 TRBV5-6
TGCAGTGCTAGAGGTGGCACAACTAGCACAGATACGCAGTATTTT CSARGGTTSTDTQYF - - TRBJ2-3 TRBV20-1
TGCGCCAGCAGCCCGATACAGGGAGGGACCCAGTACTTC CASSPIQGGTQYF - - TRBJ2-5 TRBV5-1
TGCGCCAGCAGCTTGGCCTTAGTGAACACTGAAGCTTTCTTT CASSLALVNTEAFF few - TRBJ1-1 TRBV5-1
TGTGCCAGCAGTTACGGACTAGCGGGGGGCCCCAGCTCCTACGAGCAGTACTTC CASSYGLAGGPSSYEQYF - TRBD2 TRBJ2-7 TRBV6-5
TGTGCCAGCAGTGAACCTGACAGGCCACAAGAGACCCAGTACTTC CASSEPDRPQETQYF - - TRBJ2-5 TRBV6-1
TGTGCCAGCAGTCACCCGGACACCTTCTACGAGCAGTACTTC CASSHPDTFYEQYF - - TRBJ2-7 TRBV12-3/TRBV12-4
TGTGCCAGCAGCTTAACGTTTTTTAGCTCTGGGGCCAACGTCCTGACTTTC CASSLTFFSSGANVLTF - - TRBJ2-6 TRBV7-3
TGTGCCAGCAGCCTCTGGGACAGCGACACCGGGGAGCTGTTTTTT CASSLWDSDTGELFF - TRBD1 TRBJ2-2 TRBV7-7
TGTGCCAGCAGTTTACCCAACCCTAGCGCGAGGGGGAGGAGGGATGAGCAGTTCTTC CASSLPNPSARGRRDEQFF few - TRBJ2-1 TRBV28
TGTGCCAGCAGTCCCCATTGGACAGCGGGAGATGGCTACACCTTC CASSPHWTAGDGYTF - - TRBJ1-2 TRBV2
TGTGCCAGCACCCAAACGAGCAGGTTTCTCATGAACACTGAAGCTTTCTTT CASTQTSRFLMNTEAFF - - TRBJ1-1 TRBV2
TGCGCCAGCAGCGCAGGACTCAGGGAGACCCAGTACTTC CASSAGLRETQYF - - TRBJ2-5 TRBV5-1
TGCGCCAGCAGCTTGGGGACACAGGACGGAGCTTTCTTT CASSLGTQDGAFF - - TRBJ1-1 TRBV5-1
TGTGCCAGCAGTGAAAATGACAGAGCTAACTATGGCTACACCTTC CASSENDRANYGYTF few - TRBJ1-2 TRBV6-1
TGTGCCAGCAGCTCTGGACAGGGTAGGGATCAGCCCCAGCATTTT CASSSGQGRDQPQHF many TRBD1 TRBJ1-5 TRBV9
TGTGCCAGCAGCCCCGTGACAGGGGAAGCCGGGGAGCTGTTTTTT CASSPVTGEAGELFF many TRBD1 TRBJ2-2 TRBV5-5
TGTGCCAGCATCTCTCCCGCTCCTAGGGCGGGGGGGAAACATTACGAGCAGTACTTC CASISPAPRAGGKHYEQYF - TRBD2 TRBJ2-7 TRBV12-3/TRBV12-4
TGTGCCAGCAGCCAAGATGCCGGGGGCAATCAGCCCCAGCATTTT CASSQDAGGNQPQHF once - TRBJ1-5 TRBV3-1
TGTGCCAGCAGCTTAGGTCCCGACAGGCTATCCTATGGCTACACCTTC CASSLGPDRLSYGYTF - - TRBJ1-2 TRBV7-6
TGTGCCAGCAGCTCGGGACAGCAGAACACTGAAGCTTTCTTT CASSSGQQNTEAFF - TRBD1 TRBJ1-1 TRBV7-8
TGCGCCAGCAGCGAACGGGGGGTTAATTCACCCCTCCACTTT CASSERGVNSPLHF few - TRBJ1-6 TRBV5-1
TGTGCCAGCAGTACCCTCGGAGAGGTCAGCGGGCAGTACTTC CASSTLGEVSGQYF - - TRBJ2-7 TRBV12-3/TRBV12-4
TGCAGCGCAGGGGAAGAGACCCAGTACTTC CSAGEETQYF - - TRBJ2-5 TRBV29-1
TGTGCCAGCAGCAGCAGACAGGGGCTTAATGAAAAACTGTTTTTT CASSSRQGLNEKLFF few TRBD1 TRBJ1-4 TRBV9
TGTGCCAGCAGCTTAGACGGGACAGTTCGGACTTCCTTC CASSLDGTVRTSF few TRBD1 TRBJ1-2 TRBV11-2
TGCAGTGCCCTCCTTAGGGGATTAGCCAAAAACATTCAGTACTTC CSALLRGLAKNIQYF - - TRBJ2-4 TRBV20-1
TGTGCCAGCAGTTCGAGCCCCCGGGGGCTCTATGGCTACACCTTC CASSSSPRGLYGYTF - - TRBJ1-2 TRBV12-3/TRBV12-4
TGTGCCAGCAGCTTTTCAGGGCAGAATGAAAAACTGTTTTTT CASSFSGQNEKLFF - - TRBJ1-4 TRBV7-6
TGCAGCGTCCCCGGGGAGTTGTGGGCCCAGTACTTC CSVPGELWAQYF - - TRBJ2-5 TRBV29-1
TGTGCCAGCAGTCCTCCATACGATAGCTACACCGGGGAGCTGTTTTTT CASSPPYDSYTGELFF few - TRBJ2-2 TRBV28
TGTGCCAGCAGCCCTGGTGCTTGGGCCGGGGAGCTGTTTTTT CASSPGAWAGELFF - - TRBJ2-2 TRBV11-3
TGTGCCAGCAGTGACCCCGGGACAGGGCTCGAGGCTTTCTTT CASSDPGTGLEAFF - TRBD1 TRBJ1-1 TRBV25-1
TGCAGTGCTAGACGCCGGGACAGGACTTCCTACGAGCAGTACTTC CSARRRDRTSYEQYF - TRBD1 TRBJ2-7 TRBV20-1
TGTGCCAGCAGCTACCCCTCGGACACCGGGGAGCTGTTTTTT CASSYPSDTGELFF - - TRBJ2-2 TRBV7-9
TGTGCCAGCAGTCCTCGACACAGTAACACTGAAGCTTTCTTT CASSPRHSNTEAFF few - TRBJ1-1 TRBV12-3/TRBV12-4
TGCGCCAGCAGCTTGGGGGCCCCCATAGCCAAAAACATTCAGTACTTC CASSLGAPIAKNIQYF - - TRBJ2-4 TRBV5-1
TGTGCCAGCAGATCCTCGGATACGCAGTATTTT CASRSSDTQYF - - TRBJ2-3 TRBV2
TGTGCCAGCAGCCACCGGACTAGCGGGCCTTTTGATGAGCAGTTCTTC CASSHRTSGPFDEQFF - TRBD2 TRBJ2-1 TRBV3-1
TGTGCCAGCAGCTTAGCGCCGGGGGGCACTGAAGCTTTCTTT CASSLAPGGTEAFF - - TRBJ1-1 TRBV7-9
TGTGCCAGTAGTATAGATCTTGAGATGAACACTGAAGCTTTCTTT CASSIDLEMNTEAFF - - TRBJ1-1 TRBV19
TGTGCCAGCAGAAAGGACCCGAAATTCGAGCAGTACTTC CASRKDPKFEQYF - - TRBJ2-7 TRBV12-3/TRBV12-4
TGCAGTGCTAGAACTGCTAGCGGGGGGTTCACAGATACGCAGTATTTT CSARTASGGFTDTQYF few TRBD2 TRBJ2-3 TRBV20-1
TGCAGCGTTGTTAGGGGATTCGACAGGACGGGCTACACCTTC CSVVRGFDRTGYTF - - TRBJ1-2 TRBV29-1
TGTGCCGCCAGTGTTCCGGGGCCACCTTTTGGAAACACCATATATTTT CAASVPGPPFGNTIYF few - TRBJ1-3 TRBV7-9
TGTGCCAGCAGACCACAGGGGGCGAGCAATCAGCCCCAGCATTTT CASRPQGASNQPQHF - TRBD1 TRBJ1-5 TRBV6-2/TRBV6-3
TGTGCCAGCAGTTACTCACAGATTGAAGCTTTCTTT CASSYSQIEAFF few - TRBJ1-1 TRBV6-6
TGTGCCAGCAGTTTCAGACCCGACAGAATCTCCTACGAGCAGTACTTC CASSFRPDRISYEQYF - - TRBJ2-7 TRBV28